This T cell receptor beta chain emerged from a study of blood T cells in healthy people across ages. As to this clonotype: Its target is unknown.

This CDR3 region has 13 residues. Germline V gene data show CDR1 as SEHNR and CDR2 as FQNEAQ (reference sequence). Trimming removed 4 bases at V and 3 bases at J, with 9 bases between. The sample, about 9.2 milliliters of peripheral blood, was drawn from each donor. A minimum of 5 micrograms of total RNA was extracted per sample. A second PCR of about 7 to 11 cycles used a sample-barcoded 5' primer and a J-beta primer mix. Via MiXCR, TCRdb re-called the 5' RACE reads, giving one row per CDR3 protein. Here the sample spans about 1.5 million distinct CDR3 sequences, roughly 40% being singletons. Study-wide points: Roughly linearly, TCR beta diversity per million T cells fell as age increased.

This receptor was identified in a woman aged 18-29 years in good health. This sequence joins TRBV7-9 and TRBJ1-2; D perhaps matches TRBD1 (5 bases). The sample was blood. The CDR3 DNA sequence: TGTGCCAGCAGCTGGGACGGGGACTATGGCTACACCTTC. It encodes CASSWDGDYGYTF.